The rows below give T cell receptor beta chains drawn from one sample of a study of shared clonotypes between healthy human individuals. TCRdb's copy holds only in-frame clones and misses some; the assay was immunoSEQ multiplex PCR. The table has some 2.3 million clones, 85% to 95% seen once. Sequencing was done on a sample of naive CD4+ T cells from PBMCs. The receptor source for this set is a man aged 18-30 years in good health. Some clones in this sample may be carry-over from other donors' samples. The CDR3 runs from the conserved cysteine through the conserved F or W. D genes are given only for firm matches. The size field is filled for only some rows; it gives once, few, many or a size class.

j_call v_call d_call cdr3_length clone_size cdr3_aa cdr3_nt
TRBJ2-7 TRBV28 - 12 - CASRWQGYEQYF TGTGCCAGCAGGTGGCAGGGGTACGAGCAGTACTTC
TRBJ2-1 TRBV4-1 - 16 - CASSQERAGIYNEQFF TGCGCCAGCAGCCAAGAAAGGGCAGGGATCTACAATGAGCAGTTCTTC
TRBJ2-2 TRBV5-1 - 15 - CASSLIGETTGELFF TGCGCCAGCAGCTTGATTGGGGAAACTACCGGGGAGCTGTTTTTT
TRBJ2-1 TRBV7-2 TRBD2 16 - CASSLGREGFRVGQFF TGTGCCAGCAGCTTAGGGCGGGAGGGGTTCCGAGTTGGGCAGTTCTTC
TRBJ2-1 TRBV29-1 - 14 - CSARGRSVKVEQFF TGCAGCGCCAGAGGAAGGTCCGTGAAGGTTGAGCAGTTCTTC
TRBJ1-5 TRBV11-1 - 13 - CASSSRGGQPQHF TGTGCCAGCAGCTCCAGGGGTGGGCAGCCCCAGCATTTT
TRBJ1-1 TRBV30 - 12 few CAFSPLETEAFF TGTGCCTTCTCTCCTCTCGAGACTGAAGCTTTCTTT
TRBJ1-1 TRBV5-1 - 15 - CASSLLDPMGTEAFF TGCGCCAGCAGCTTGCTCGACCCCATGGGAACTGAAGCTTTCTTT
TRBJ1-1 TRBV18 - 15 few CASSYQGNLNTEAFF TGTGCCAGCTCATATCAGGGGAACTTGAACACTGAAGCTTTCTTT
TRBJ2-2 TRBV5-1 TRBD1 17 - CASSPGTGGAYTGELFF TGCGCCAGCAGCCCGGGGACAGGGGGCGCGTACACCGGGGAGCTGTTTTTT
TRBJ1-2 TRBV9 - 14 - CASSSLTGNYGYTF TGTGCCAGCAGCTCGTTGACGGGGAACTATGGCTACACCTTC
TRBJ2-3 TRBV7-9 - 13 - CASSLGVDDTQYF TGTGCCAGCAGCTTAGGAGTAGATGATACGCAGTATTTT
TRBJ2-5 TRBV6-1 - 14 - CASSNPGWLETQYF TGTGCCAGCAGTAACCCCGGTTGGTTGGAGACCCAGTACTTC
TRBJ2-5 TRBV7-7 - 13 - CASSQGAGETQYF TGTGCCAGCAGCCAAGGGGCGGGGGAGACCCAGTACTTC
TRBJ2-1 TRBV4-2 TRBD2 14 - CASSQASGRSSQFF TGTGCCAGCAGCCAGGCTAGCGGGAGGTCATCTCAGTTCTTC
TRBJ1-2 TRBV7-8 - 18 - CASSLGPRPGLGDYGYTF TGTGCCAGCAGCTTAGGGCCCCGCCCAGGGCTGGGTGACTATGGCTACACCTTC
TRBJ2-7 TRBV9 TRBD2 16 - CASSGSPGTSRYEQYF TGTGCCAGCAGCGGGTCCCCCGGGACTAGCCGCTACGAGCAGTACTTC
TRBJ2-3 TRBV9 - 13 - CASSGELTDTQYF TGTGCCAGCAGCGGAGAACTTACAGATACGCAGTATTTT
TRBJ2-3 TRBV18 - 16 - CASSPLGNGGTDTQYF TGTGCCAGCTCACCCCTCGGGAACGGCGGAACAGATACGCAGTATTTT
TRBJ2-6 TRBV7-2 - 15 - CASSLASTGANVLTF TGTGCCAGCAGCTTAGCTAGCACTGGGGCCAACGTCCTGACTTTC
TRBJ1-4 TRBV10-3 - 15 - CAISESRGTNEKLFF TGTGCCATCAGTGAGTCACGGGGAACTAATGAAAAACTGTTTTTT
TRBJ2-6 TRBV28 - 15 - CASSLTSVGANVLTF TGTGCCAGCAGTTTAACTAGTGTTGGGGCCAACGTCCTGACTTTC
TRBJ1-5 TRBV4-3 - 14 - CASSQDIGSQPQHF TGCGCCAGCAGCCAAGATATTGGGAGTCAGCCCCAGCATTTT
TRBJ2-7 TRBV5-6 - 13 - CASSPYRTGEQYF TGTGCCAGCAGCCCGTATAGGACGGGCGAGCAGTACTTC
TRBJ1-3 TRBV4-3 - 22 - CASSQEPLLGTTGSRSGNTIYF TGCGCCAGCAGCCAAGAACCGCTTTTGGGTACAACGGGGTCTCGCTCTGGAAACACCATATATTTT
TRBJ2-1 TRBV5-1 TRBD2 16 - CASSYVPGTSFNEQFF TGCGCCAGCAGCTACGTCCCCGGGACTAGTTTCAATGAGCAGTTCTTC
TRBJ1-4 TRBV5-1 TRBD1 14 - CASSGDRGDEKLFF TGCGCCAGCAGCGGAGACAGGGGGGATGAAAAACTGTTTTTT
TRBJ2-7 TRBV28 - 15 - CASSGSWGQTYEQYF TGTGCCAGCAGTGGAAGCTGGGGGCAAACCTACGAGCAGTACTTC
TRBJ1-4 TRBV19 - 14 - CASSNRGGNEKLFF TGTGCCAGTAGTAACAGAGGAGGGAATGAAAAACTGTTTTTT
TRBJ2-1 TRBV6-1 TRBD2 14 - CASTRGLALIGQFF TGTGCCAGCACCCGGGGACTAGCGTTGATTGGCCAGTTCTTC
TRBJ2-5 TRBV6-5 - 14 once CASSYSESQETQYF TGTGCCAGCAGTTACTCTGAGAGCCAAGAGACCCAGTACTTC
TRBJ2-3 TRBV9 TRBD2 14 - CASSPGLAEDTQYF TGTGCCAGCAGCCCCGGACTAGCGGAGGATACGCAGTATTTT